The present T cell receptor beta chain was sequenced within a study of cytomegalovirus exposure and HLA in healthy donors. Study-wide background: Previous work identified 90 million to 130 million unique TCR beta sequences from about 200 million T cells.

CDR1 is KGHSH, CDR2 LQKENI, per germline. V was trimmed by 3 bases and J by 5 bases, leaving 10 bases between them. The CDR3 contains 13 residues. 13 Jbeta primers and 60 Vbeta primers were used for the PCR. Generated by immunoSEQ multiplex PCR, the TCRdb table keeps only in-frame clones and is missing some. The sample shows approximately 130,000 clones, 79% of them seen only once. Study conclusions and caveats: An analysis done earlier found most TCR beta V segments productive about 87% or about 30% of the time.

On this clone: Antigen: not known.

The V call is TRBV18, the J call TRBJ1-1; maybe TRBD1 (5 bases). The sequencing input was PBMCs. The clonotype was recovered from a male donor in good health and CMV-seronegative. The chain's CDR3 is CASSPPAGTEAFF. CDR3 coding DNA: TGTGCCAGCTCACCTCCCGCAGGGACTGAAGCTTTCTTT. Drawing the rest from reference TRBV18 and TRBJ1-1, the complete variable domain is NAGVMQNPRHLVRRRGQEARLRCSPMKGHSHVYWYRQLPEEGLKFMVYLQKENIIDESGMPKERFSAEFPKEGPSILRIQQVVRGDSAAYFCASSPPAGTEAFFGQGTRLTVV.